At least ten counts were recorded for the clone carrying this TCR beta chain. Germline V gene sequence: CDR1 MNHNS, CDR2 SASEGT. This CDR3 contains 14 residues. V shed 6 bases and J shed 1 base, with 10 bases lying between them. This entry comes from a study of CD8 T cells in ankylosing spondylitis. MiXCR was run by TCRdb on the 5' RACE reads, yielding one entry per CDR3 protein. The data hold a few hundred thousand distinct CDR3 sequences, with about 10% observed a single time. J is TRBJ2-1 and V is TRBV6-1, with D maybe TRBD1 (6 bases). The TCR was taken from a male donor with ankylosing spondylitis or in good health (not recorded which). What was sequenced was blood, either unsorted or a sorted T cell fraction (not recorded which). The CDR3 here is CASRQGRSYNEQFF. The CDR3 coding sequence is TGTGCCAGCAGACAGGGAAGGTCCTACAATGAGCAGTTCTTC.